These T cell receptor beta chains were read from a single sample in a study of blood T cell repertoires in COVID-19. TCRdb keeps only in-frame clones here, not all; method: immunoSEQ multiplex PCR. The top ten clones hold roughly 3.9% of a sample with under 150,000 clones, 84% of them seen once. The sequenced material came from PBMCs or T cells enriched from blood (not recorded which). Receptors originate from a man over 45 in a cohort exposed to, infected with or recovered from COVID-19 (not recorded which). CDR3s include the opening cysteine and the closing phenylalanine or tryptophan. The order of the fields is V gene, J gene, clone size, D gene, CDR3 protein, CDR3 DNA. The D gene is left open where the match is weak. Not all rows give a size; the values are once, few, many and, for expanded clones, a class.

>TRBV10-1|TRBJ2-2|once|.
CASSDGGANTGELFF
TGCGCCAGCAGTGATGGGGGCGCGAACACCGGGGAGCTGTTTTTT
>TRBV28|TRBJ2-7|.|TRBD1
CASRGQGVIYEQYF
TGTGCCAGCAGGGGACAGGGGGTGATCTACGAGCAGTACTTC
>TRBV29-1|TRBJ2-7|.|.
CSAGGGFVENYEQYF
TGCAGCGCCGGAGGAGGGTTTGTAGAGAACTACGAGCAGTACTTC
>TRBV28|TRBJ1-1|.|TRBD1
CASSVGQGSFEAFF
TGTGCCAGCAGTGTAGGACAGGGCTCCTTTGAAGCTTTCTTT
>TRBV19|TRBJ2-3|.|TRBD2
CASKRTSGSTDTQYF
TGTGCCAGTAAAAGGACTAGCGGGAGCACAGATACGCAGTATTTT
>TRBV5-1|TRBJ1-2|once|TRBD1
CASSLEQGVRYGYTF
TGCGCCAGCAGCTTGGAACAGGGGGTTAGGTATGGCTACACCTTC
>TRBV15|TRBJ1-6|.|.
CATSRERGLLSSPLHF
TGTGCCACCAGCAGAGAGCGAGGGCTCCTTAGTTCACCCCTCCACTTT
>TRBV24-1|TRBJ1-2|.|.
CATGWGPNYGYTF
TGTGCCACGGGGTGGGGGCCTAACTATGGCTACACCTTC
>TRBV5-1|TRBJ1-3|few|.
CASSFLSTGAGTGAGNTIYF
TGCGCCAGCAGCTTCCTCAGTACAGGAGCCGGGACTGGGGCTGGAAACACCATATATTTT
>TRBV7-2|TRBJ1-2|.|.
CASSRDRSYGYTF
TGTGCCAGCAGCCGTGACAGATCCTATGGCTACACCTTC
>TRBV10-1|TRBJ1-5|.|.
CASSPIRDKYKRNQPQHF
TGCGCCAGCAGTCCGATCCGAGACAAATACAAACGCAATCAGCCCCAGCATTTT
>TRBV30|TRBJ2-3|.|TRBD2
CAWSLKVAGGKDTQYF
TGTGCCTGGAGCCTAAAGGTAGCGGGAGGGAAAGATACGCAGTATTTT
>TRBV6-1|TRBJ1-4|.|TRBD1
CASSEWTGGANEKLFF
TGTGCCAGCAGTGAATGGACAGGGGGCGCTAATGAAAAACTGTTTTTT
>TRBV5-1|TRBJ1-1|.|.
CASSLDDRQTEAFF
TGCGCCAGCAGCTTGGACGACAGGCAGACTGAAGCTTTCTTT
>TRBV30|TRBJ2-1|.|.
CAGGASRNNEQFF
TGTGCCGGGGGAGCTAGCCGGAACAATGAGCAGTTCTTC
>TRBV27|TRBJ2-3|.|.
CASSLSSRGTDTQYF
TGTGCCAGCAGTTTATCTAGCAGGGGCACAGATACGCAGTATTTT
>TRBV7-2|TRBJ2-3|.|.
CASSLGAVPQYF
TGTGCCAGCAGCTTAGGCGCCGTCCCGCAGTATTTT
>TRBV6-5|TRBJ1-2|once|.
CASSLRPRGGYTF
TGTGCCAGCAGTCTCAGGCCCCGTGGAGGCTACACCTTC
>TRBV7-9|TRBJ1-2|.|.
CASSQGTTSGRYTF
TGTGCCAGCAGCCAGGGTACCACTTCAGGTCGCTACACCTTC
>TRBV9|TRBJ1-6|.|.
CASSVGRGDSPLHF
TGTGCCAGCAGCGTAGGCCGCGGGGATTCACCCCTCCACTTT
>TRBV30|TRBJ1-4|.|TRBD1
CALRGQGVEKLFF
TGTGCCCTGAGGGGACAGGGGGTCGAAAAACTGTTTTTT
>TRBV6-4|TRBJ2-1|.|TRBD2
CASRETSGDNEQFF
TGTGCCAGCAGAGAGACTAGCGGGGACAATGAGCAGTTCTTC